This T cell receptor (beta chain) is drawn from a study of T cell repertoires in cytomegalovirus infection. Study information: CMV epitopes used comprised recently identified HLA-C-restricted ones and well-studied HLA-B-restricted ones. Indicated by public TCR beta signatures were CMV infection and matching HLA type. Whole-study results and caveats: HLA-C-restricted CMV-specific TCR beta clonotypes prevailed in the ex vivo response. Cumulative frequency of public TCR beta families picked out carriers of CMV plus the relevant HLA.

MiXCR, applied by TCRdb to the reads, yields one record per CDR3 protein. Among just over 450,000 distinct CDR3 sequences listed, under 45% were seen once. As for this clonotype: The antigen remains unidentified.

CDR3 length equals 13 residues. V lost 3 bases, J lost 6 bases, and 6 bases lay in between. Germline V gene lookup returns CDR1 SGHTA and CDR2 FQGNSA. Sequences were derived from cultured PBMCs, sampled from culture after CMV antigen stimulation. The V call is TRBV7-2, the J call TRBJ1-6; D is unresolved. This clonotype was obtained from a human donor in good health (CMV status not recorded). Some clones in this sample may be carry-over from other donors' samples. In nucleotides, the CDR3 is TGTGCCAGCAGCTTTGGGGTTAATTCACCCCTCCACTTT. This codes for CASSFGVNSPLHF.